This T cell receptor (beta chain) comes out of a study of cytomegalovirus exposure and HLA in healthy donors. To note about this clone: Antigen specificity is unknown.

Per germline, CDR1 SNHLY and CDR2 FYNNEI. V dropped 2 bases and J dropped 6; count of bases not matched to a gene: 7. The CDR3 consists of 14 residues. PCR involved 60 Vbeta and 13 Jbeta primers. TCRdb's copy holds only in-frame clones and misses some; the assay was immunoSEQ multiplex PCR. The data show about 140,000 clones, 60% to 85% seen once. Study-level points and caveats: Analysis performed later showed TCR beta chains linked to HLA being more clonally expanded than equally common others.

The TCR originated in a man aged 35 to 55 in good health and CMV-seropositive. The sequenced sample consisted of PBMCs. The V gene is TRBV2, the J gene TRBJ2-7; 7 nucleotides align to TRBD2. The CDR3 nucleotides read TGTGCCAGCAGTGAACCCGGGGGGATGGGCGAGCAGTACTTC. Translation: CASSEPGGMGEQYF.